The 20 T cell receptor beta chains below all came from one sample that was sequenced in a study of T cells in Graves' hyperthyroidism and ophthalmopathy. Researchers took RNA transcripts and amplified the TCR beta CDR3 regions from them. The study used the HTBI primer set for a first-round RT-PCR of the TCR CDR3. TCRdb recomputed calls from the multiplex PCR reads with MiXCR, one row per CDR3 protein. Among hundreds of thousands of distinct CDR3 sequences listed, about 16% were seen once. The sequencing sample was made of blood. These receptors were taken from a woman aged 40 to 50 with Graves' ophthalmopathy.

This clonotype was seen repeatedly, ten times or more. This chain joins TRBV28 and TRBJ2-5; D is possibly TRBD2 (6 bases). Germline V gene data show CDR1 as MDHEN and CDR2 as SYDVKM. The CDR3 has 14 amino acids. With 5 bases removed from V and 0 bases from J, the gap between germline ends came to 10 bases. The CDR3 spells CASSNGGHQETQYF. The CDR3 nucleotides read TGTGCCAGCAGTAACGGGGGACACCAAGAGACCCAGTACTTC.

The sample holds a few counts of this clonotype. The chain couples TRBV6-1 to TRBJ2-5, with 12 bases matching TRBD2. The CDR3 is 19 amino acids. V lost 6 bases and J lost 5; bases outside the gene matches: 19. Germline V gives CDR1 MNHNS, CDR2 SASEGT. The CDR3 is CASSPFIAASGGADETQYF. CDR3 coding DNA: TGTGCCAGCAGCCCTTTTATTGCGGCTAGCGGGGGGGCCGATGAGACCCAGTACTTC.

V gene TRBV19 combines with J gene TRBJ2-2, with a tentative D call TRBD1 (5 bases). Germline CDR1 LNHDA, CDR2 SQIVND (reference sequence). V was pared by 5 bases and J by 0 bases, with 10 bases between. The CDR3 covers 15 residues. CDR3: CASSWPGPNTGELFF. The CDR3 DNA reads TGTGCCAGTAGTTGGCCAGGGCCGAACACCGGGGAGCTGTTTTTT.

This clonotype was seen ten or more times. The gene calls are TRBV14 and TRBJ1-1; TRBD1 matches 8 bases. CDR1 SGHDN and CDR2 FVKESK come from the germline V gene. The junction had 7 bases not matched to a gene; V was cut back by 4 bases and J by 6 bases. There are 14 residues in the CDR3. The CDR3 bases are TGTGCCAGCAGCCGCCTGGGGGACAGGCCTGAAGCTTTCTTT. Translated, it gives CASSRLGDRPEAFF.

There are many counts of this clonotype. The chain uses TRBV11-2 and TRBJ2-1; a weak D match, TRBD1 (6 bases). Germline-derived CDR1 and CDR2 are SGHAT and FQNNGV. Trimming left V 3 bases short and J 4 bases short, with 10 bases between. The CDR3 has 14 residues. DNA for the CDR3: TGTGCCAGCAGCTTCGGGACACATTACAATGAGCAGTTCTTC. Translating gives CASSFGTHYNEQFF.

CDR3 bases: TGTGCCAGCAGCGCTACGGGAGAGGCAGATACGCAGTATTTT. This gives the protein CASSATGEADTQYF. The V gene is TRBV9, the J gene TRBJ2-3; TRBD2 might be the D (6 bases). Germline V gives CDR1 SGDLS, CDR2 YYNGEE. Trimming shortened V by 3 bases and J by 4 bases, and 12 bases separated the two germline ends. CDR3 size: 14 residues.

This clonotype was observed at least ten times. This sequence joins TRBV12-3 or TRBV12-4 and TRBJ2-1, with D unresolved. Trimming left V 0 bases short and J 8 bases short, with 11 bases between. The CDR3 consists of 14 residues. The CDR3 DNA follows: TGTGCCAGCAGTTTAGCGGGTTGGGGTCATGAGCAGTTCTTC. It encodes CASSLAGWGHEQFF.

This clonotype was seen more than once but under ten times. One end of the junction fails to match germline, which may point to a read error. The chain recombines TRBV11-2 with TRBJ2-3, with 9 bases that match TRBD2. The germline V gene has CDR1 SGHAT and CDR2 FQNNGV. The CDR3 runs 18 residues. The CDR3 bases are TGTGCCAGCAGGGGGATGCAGCGGCGCGGGGGGGCCACAGATGCGCAGTATTTT. This gives the protein CASRGMQRRGGATDAQYF.

This clonotype has only a few counts. The chain joins TRBV27 to TRBJ1-2; TRBD1 is a possible D gene (6 bases). Per germline, CDR1 MNHEY and CDR2 SMNVEV (reference sequence). V lost 9 bases, J lost 6 bases, and 17 bases lay in between. The length of the CDR3 is 13 residues. The CDR3 region has the DNA TGTGCCAGTAGCAAGGGGGGAGTCGATGGCTACACCTTC. It specifies CASSKGGVDGYTF.

This clonotype has only a few counts. The chain employs TRBV3-1 and TRBJ2-1, with a possible D match to TRBD2 (6 bases). The CDR3 sequence is 17 residues long. V lost 3 bases to trimming and J lost 3 bases, with 18 bases between them. Germline CDR1 reads LGHDT; CDR2 reads YNNKEL (reference sequence). In nucleotides, the CDR3 is TGTGCCAGCAGCCAGCATCAGCGCGGGGCTTACTACAATGAGCAGTTCTTC. As protein: CASSQHQRGAYYNEQFF.

This clonotype was observed many times. The chain joins TRBV28 to TRBJ2-4, with D possibly TRBD1 on 7 matching bases. Germline V lookup: CDR1 MDHEN, CDR2 SYDVKM. CDR3 length equals 14 residues. Trimming left V 4 bases short and J 7 bases short, with 14 bases between. CDR3 sequence reads: CASSSPSGGNIQYF. As DNA, the CDR3 is TGTGCCAGCAGTTCCCCGTCAGGGGGGAACATTCAGTACTTC.

This clonotype turned up a few times. This sequence joins TRBV19 and TRBJ1-1; 12 bases are shared with TRBD1. CDR3 length: 13 amino acids. V lost 7 bases and J lost 5; bases outside the gene matches: 2. Germline CDR1 is LNHDA and CDR2 is SQIVND (reference sequence). The CDR3 is CASKGQGATEAFF. In nucleotides, the CDR3 is TGTGCCAGTAAGGGACAGGGGGCAACTGAAGCTTTCTTT.

The chain uses TRBV6-1 and TRBJ2-2; D is undetermined. The CDR3 spans 14 residues. V was cut by 5 bases and J by 6 bases, with 13 bases left in between. Germline-derived CDR1 and CDR2 are MNHNS and SASEGT. CDR3 DNA: TGTGCCAGCAGTAATAAAGGGTTTGCCGGGGAGCTGTTTTTT. Protein product: CASSNKGFAGELFF.

This clonotype was seen at least ten times. J is TRBJ2-3 and V is TRBV2, with D perhaps matching TRBD1 (6 bases). This CDR3 is 13 amino acids long. Trimming stripped 7 bases from V and 0 bases from J, with 8 bases between. The germline gives CDR1 SNHLY, CDR2 FYNNEI. In DNA, the CDR3 is TGTGCCAGCAAAAGGGGGAGCACAGATACGCAGTATTTT. This translates into CASKRGSTDTQYF.

This clonotype has only a few counts. The chain employs TRBV15 and TRBJ1-4; no definite D call. V gave up 0 bases and J gave up 8 bases, with 4 bases separating them. This CDR3 comprises 12 residues. Germline CDR1 LNHNV, CDR2 YYDKDF (reference sequence). CDR3 DNA sequence: TGTGCCACCAGCAGAGAACCCGAAAAACTGTTTTTT. This codes for CATSREPEKLFF.

This clonotype has a count of ten or more. This chain connects TRBV11-2 to TRBJ2-7; 7 positions match TRBD1. The CDR3 length is 16 residues. The germline CDR1 and CDR2 sequences are SGHAT and FQNNGV. With 3 bases clipped from V and 7 bases from J, the junction kept 15 bases outside the gene matches. For the CDR3, the DNA is TGTGCCAGCAGCTTTGGGTCCGGGACAGCAGGAAGGGAGCAGTACTTC. Translating it yields CASSFGSGTAGREQYF.

At least ten counts were recorded for this clonotype. The CDR3 loop reads CASRTPEGADNEQFF. The CDR3 DNA is TGTGCCAGCAGAACCCCCGAGGGGGCTGACAATGAGCAGTTCTTC. The rearrangement joins TRBV6-1 to TRBJ2-1; 7 nucleotides agree with TRBD1. With V trimmed by 6 bases and J by 5 bases, 10 bases remained unmatched. This CDR3 has 15 residues. Germline CDR1 MNHNS, CDR2 SASEGT.

This clonotype was seen ten or more times. The rearrangement links TRBV11-2 to TRBJ1-1, with D unclear. This CDR3 is 14 amino acids long. V dropped 0 bases and J dropped 3 bases, with 8 bases sitting between them. The germline V gene has CDR1 SGHAT and CDR2 FQNNGV. The CDR3 DNA reads TGTGCCAGCAGCTTAGAGGCACCGTACACTGAAGCTTTCTTT. This translates into CASSLEAPYTEAFF.

This clonotype was seen repeatedly, ten times or more. The rearrangement joins TRBV7-3 to TRBJ2-1; possibly TRBD2 for D (6 bases). The V gene lost 4 bases and the J gene lost 5 bases, with 12 bases spanning the gap. There are 14 residues in the CDR3. From germline, CDR1 is SGHTA and CDR2 FQGTGA. The CDR3, as DNA: TGTGCCAGCAGCTGGGGTCCGGGGGACAATGAGCAGTTCTTC. Protein product: CASSWGPGDNEQFF.

This clonotype was picked up many times. The V gene is TRBV2, the J gene TRBJ1-5, with 8 bases that match TRBD1. The CDR3 is made up of 15 amino acids. From germline, CDR1 is SNHLY and CDR2 FYNNEI. V shed 8 bases, J shed 7 bases, and the junction held 13 bases outside the gene matches. CDR3 region: CASHQQQGVNQPQHF. The CDR3 DNA sequence: TGTGCCAGCCACCAACAACAGGGGGTAAACCAGCCCCAGCATTTT.